These 15 T cell receptor beta chains share one sample of origin, sequenced in a study of shared clonotypes between healthy human individuals. Generated by immunoSEQ multiplex PCR, the TCRdb table keeps only in-frame clones and is missing some. Among some 790,000 clones listed, around 70% were seen once. The specimen was memory CD4+ T cells sorted from blood. Stated subset: CD45RA-negative fraction. The receptor source for this set is a woman aged 25 to 39 in good health.

The chain has TRBV7-2 and TRBJ2-7, with D tentatively TRBD2 (5 bases). CDR1 SGHTA and CDR2 FQGNSA come from the germline V gene. The CDR3 runs to 14 residues. Deletions cut 3 bases from V and 7 bases from J, with 16 bases between. The CDR3: CASSLDGGPGEQYF. CDR3 nucleotide sequence: TGTGCCAGCAGCTTGGACGGAGGACCTGGTGAGCAGTACTTC.

This clone was counted between two and nine times. Other DNA sequences within the sample encode an identical CDR3. The chain carries TRBV27 and TRBJ2-3; possibly TRBD1 for D (6 bases). Germline assignment: CDR1 MNHEY and CDR2 SMNVEV (reference sequence). CDR3 size: 14 residues. Trimming shortened V by 0 bases and J by 5 bases, and 9 bases separated the two germline ends. CDR3 sequence reads: CASSLSRGGDTQYF. CDR3 sequence (DNA): TGTGCCAGCAGTTTATCGAGAGGGGGAGATACGCAGTATTTT.

V and J are TRBV28 and TRBJ2-3; 7 positions match TRBD2. J was trimmed by 2 bases and V by 4 bases; bases with no gene match: 12. CDR1 and CDR2 (germline): MDHEN, SYDVKM. This CDR3 is built from 17 residues. This CDR3 reads CASSSDRSSGYTDTQYF. CDR3 DNA sequence: TGTGCCAGCAGTTCCGACCGTTCTAGCGGATACACAGATACGCAGTATTTT.

The rearrangement links TRBV27 to TRBJ2-3; 12 bases are shared with TRBD2. Per the germline V gene, CDR1 is MNHEY and CDR2 is SMNVEV (reference sequence). This CDR3 region has 14 residues. Trimming cost V 6 bases and J 5 bases; bases outside gene matches: 3. CDR3: CASRSTSGRDTQYF. CDR3 bases: TGTGCCAGCAGGTCGACTAGCGGGAGAGATACGCAGTATTTT.

V usage is TRBV11-2 and J usage is TRBJ2-5; 10 bases are a match to TRBD1. Germline CDR1 reads SGHAT; CDR2 reads FQNNGV. Trimming cost V 1 base and J 4 bases; bases outside gene matches: 6. This CDR3 has 16 amino acids. CDR3 residues: CASSLGGRDRGETQYF. CDR3 DNA: TGTGCCAGCAGCTTAGGGGGTCGGGACAGGGGAGAGACCCAGTACTTC.

The CDR3 nucleotides are TGTGCCAGCAGCTTAGTTGCCTCAACCTACGAGCAGTACTTC. Protein: CASSLVASTYEQYF. J is TRBJ2-7 and V is TRBV7-9; D unclear. The CDR3 sequence is 14 residues long. The germline V and J ends were trimmed by 1 base and 2 bases, with 9 bases remaining between them. Germline V gene sequence: CDR1 SEHNR, CDR2 FQNEAQ (reference sequence).

This clone was counted a few times. This rearrangement joins TRBV5-6 to TRBJ2-5; 7 positions agree with TRBD1. J was trimmed by 2 bases and V by 0 bases; bases with no gene match: 7. The CDR3 has 16 amino acids. Per the germline V gene, CDR1 is SGHDT and CDR2 is YYEEEE. The CDR3, as DNA: TGTGCCAGCAGCTTGGCCGGGACAGTCCTTCAAGAGACCCAGTACTTC. Its translation: CASSLAGTVLQETQYF.

The V and J genes are TRBV9 and TRBJ2-7; tentatively, D is TRBD2 (6 bases). The CDR3 covers 14 residues. With 0 bases removed from V and 2 bases from J, the gap between germline ends came to 9 bases. The germline gives CDR1 SGDLS, CDR2 YYNGEE. In DNA form, the CDR3 reads TGTGCCAGCAGCGTAGCGGGAGCGGCCTACGAGCAGTACTTC. This codes for CASSVAGAAYEQYF.

This chain uses TRBV10-1 with TRBJ2-1, with D perhaps given as TRBD1 or TRBD2 (5 bases each). V was cut by 3 bases and J by 1 base, with 10 bases left in between. The germline V gene encodes CDR1 WNHNN and CDR2 SYGVQD (reference sequence). This CDR3 has 15 amino acids. The DNA of the CDR3 is TGCGCCAGCAGTGAAGAGGGACGGTCCTACAATGAGCAGTTCTTC. Its translation is CASSEEGRSYNEQFF.

V usage is TRBV29-1 and J usage is TRBJ2-7; 8 nucleotides match TRBD2. Germline V lookup: CDR1 SQVTM, CDR2 ANQGSEA. There are 14 residues in the CDR3. With V trimmed by 3 bases and J by 4 bases, 8 bases remained unmatched. CDR3 in amino acids: CSVDGAGGQYEQYF. For the CDR3, the DNA is TGCAGCGTTGATGGCGCGGGAGGACAGTACGAGCAGTACTTC.

This clone has ten or more counts. The chain is built from TRBV7-2 and TRBJ2-5; TRBD1 agrees at 9 bases. The V segment lost 3 bases and the J segment 0 bases; nucleotides outside the gene matches: 5. The germline CDR1 and CDR2 sequences are SGHTA and FQGNSA. The CDR3 length is 16 residues. This chain's CDR3 is CASSFSGTGYQETQYF. The CDR3 DNA reads TGTGCCAGCAGCTTCTCCGGGACAGGGTACCAAGAGACCCAGTACTTC.

The J gene is TRBJ2-7, the V gene TRBV5-4, with 8 bases aligning to TRBD2. Germline lookup yields CDR1 SGHNT and CDR2 YYREEE (reference sequence). Trimming removed 0 bases from V and 5 bases from J; junction bases left unmatched: 10. This CDR3 comprises 16 residues. CDR3 nucleotides: TGTGCCAGCAGCTTGGGATCGGGCGGGAGGCTTGACGAGCAGTACTTC. It is translated as CASSLGSGGRLDEQYF. The full variable domain, completed using reference TRBV5-4 and TRBJ2-7, is ETGVTQSPTHLIKTRGQQVTLRCSSQSGHNTVSWYQQALGQGPQFIFQYYREEENGRGNFPPRFSGLQFPNYSSELNVNALELDDSALYLCASSLGSGGRLDEQYFGPGTRLTVT.

About this clone: Other DNA sequences in this specimen translate into the identical CDR3. V is TRBV5-1 and J is TRBJ2-7, with D perhaps matching TRBD2 (6 bases). V gave up 0 bases and J gave up 4 bases, with 14 bases separating them. Germline-derived CDR1 and CDR2 are SGHRS and YFSETQ. CDR3 length equals 15 residues. DNA for the CDR3: TGCGCCAGCAGCTTGGAGCCGGGGGAGGCATACGAGCAGTACTTC. Its translation is CASSLEPGEAYEQYF.

Regarding this clone: This sample also contains other DNA sequences that code for the same CDR3. The CDR3 protein is CASSLGLAGSLSYNEQFF. CDR3 bases: TGTGCCAGCAGCCTGGGACTAGCGGGTAGTCTGTCCTACAATGAGCAGTTCTTC. The V gene is TRBV7-9, the J gene TRBJ2-1; TRBD2 agrees at 12 bases. The germline V gene has CDR1 SEHNR and CDR2 FQNEAQ (reference sequence). The CDR3 extends over 18 amino acids. V lost 5 bases to trimming and J lost 1 base; unmatched junction nucleotides: 9.

This clone was detected only once. The rearrangement links TRBV10-3 to TRBJ1-2; 7 bases match TRBD1. The CDR3 length is 14 residues. With 3 bases clipped from V and 3 bases from J, the junction kept 4 bases outside the gene matches. Germline V gene data show CDR1 as ENHRY and CDR2 as SYGVKD. The CDR3 protein is CAISEQGIDYGYTF. CDR3 nucleotide sequence: TGTGCCATCAGTGAACAGGGGATAGACTATGGCTACACCTTC.